The 20 T cell receptor beta chains in this list originate from one sample, sequenced in a study of cytomegalovirus exposure and HLA in healthy donors. Amplification used 60 Vbeta primers and 13 Jbeta primers. The repertoire was sequenced with immunoSEQ multiplex PCR; TCRdb's copy has only in-frame clones and lacks some. The sample contains over 120,000 clones, approximately 79% of which appear only once. Material: PBMCs. These receptors came from a man between 18 and 35 years old in good health and CMV-seropositive.

The chain couples TRBV11-1 to TRBJ2-7; maybe TRBD2 (6 bases). Germline V gene sequence: CDR1 SGHAT, CDR2 FQDESV (reference sequence). The V end lost 1 base, the J end lost 5 bases, and 12 bases lay between the germline ends. The length of the CDR3 is 14 residues. The CDR3: CASSLGPRRDEQYF. DNA of the CDR3: TGTGCCAGCAGCTTAGGACCTCGGAGGGACGAGCAGTACTTC.

The CDR3 DNA sequence: TGCGCCAGCAGCCAAGACCAAGGACAGGGGGTTACTGGAAACACCATATATTTT. Its translation is CASSQDQGQGVTGNTIYF. The chain uses TRBV4-1 and TRBJ1-3; 10 nucleotides line up with TRBD1. V was clipped by 0 bases and J by 2 bases; unmatched bases: 7. The germline gives CDR1 MGHRA, CDR2 YSYEKL. CDR3 length: 18 residues.

V usage is TRBV19 and J usage is TRBJ1-1; D is possibly TRBD1 (5 bases). Germline CDR1 LNHDA, CDR2 SQIVND (reference sequence). CDR3 size: 14 residues. V was pared by 1 base and J by 7 bases, with 13 bases between. CDR3 loop: CASSIGGGTDEAFF. The CDR3 nucleotides are TGTGCCAGTAGTATAGGCGGCGGGACGGATGAAGCTTTCTTT.

This clone was counted a few times. This rearrangement joins TRBV7-9 to TRBJ2-1; D may be TRBD2 (5 bases). With 1 base removed from V and 1 base from J, the gap between germline ends came to 8 bases. Germline CDR1 SEHNR, CDR2 FQNEAQ (reference sequence). The CDR3 is 15 residues long. This chain's CDR3 is CASSLGPGSYNEQFF. CDR3 nucleotide sequence: TGTGCCAGCAGCTTAGGTCCGGGATCCTACAATGAGCAGTTCTTC.

In this sample, this clone turned up a few times. The chain carries TRBV19 and TRBJ2-1; D unclear. The CDR3 is made up of 13 amino acids. V was clipped by 5 bases and J by 0 bases, with 5 bases between them. In germline, CDR1 is LNHDA, CDR2 SQIVND (reference sequence). CDR3 sequence (DNA): TGTGCCAGTAGTCTGAGCTCCTACAATGAGCAGTTCTTC. Translating it yields CASSLSSYNEQFF.

The chain carries TRBV7-2 and TRBJ2-1, with 7 bases fitting TRBD1. This CDR3 is built from 13 residues. The J segment lost 10 bases and the V segment lost 4 bases, leaving 7 bases of the junction unmatched. Germline V CDR1 and CDR2: SGHTA, FQGNSA. CDR3 region: CASSSQGFSEQFF. CDR3 coding DNA: TGTGCCAGCAGCTCACAGGGGTTCAGCGAGCAGTTCTTC.

V gene TRBV5-4 combines with J gene TRBJ1-1; 7 bases are a match to TRBD1. V shed 4 bases, J shed 0 bases, and the junction held 6 bases outside the gene matches. CDR1 SGHNT and CDR2 YYREEE come from the germline V gene (reference sequence). The CDR3 is made up of 15 amino acids. CDR3: CASSLGQAMNTEAFF. For the CDR3, the DNA is TGTGCCAGCAGCCTAGGACAGGCGATGAACACTGAAGCTTTCTTT. The full variable domain, rest sourced from reference TRBV5-4 and TRBJ1-1, is ETGVTQSPTHLIKTRGQQVTLRCSSQSGHNTVSWYQQALGQGPQFIFQYYREEENGRGNFPPRFSGLQFPNYSSELNVNALELDDSALYLCASSLGQAMNTEAFFGQGTRLTVV.

The rearrangement joins TRBV5-1 to TRBJ1-2; D perhaps matches TRBD1 (6 bases). This CDR3 is built from 13 residues. Per the germline V gene, CDR1 is SGHRS and CDR2 is YFSETQ. V was clipped by 4 bases and J by 8 bases, with 15 bases between them. CDR3 loop: CASSPEGVGGYTF. The CDR3 nucleotides read TGCGCCAGCAGCCCAGAGGGGGTAGGGGGCTACACCTTC.

DNA for the CDR3: TGTGCCACCAGCAGAGAAGGACTAGCGGGAGGGCCGGTCCACGAGCAGTACTTC. Protein product: CATSREGLAGGPVHEQYF. V is TRBV15 and J is TRBJ2-7; 15 nucleotides agree with TRBD2. Looked up from germline, CDR1 is LNHNV and CDR2 is YYDKDF (reference sequence). This CDR3 has 18 residues. With V trimmed by 0 bases and J by 5 bases, 8 bases remained unmatched.

The chain recombines TRBV28 with TRBJ1-5; tentatively, D is TRBD1 (5 bases). V shed 5 bases and J shed 13 bases, with 18 bases lying between them. The CDR3 sequence is 13 residues long. The germline V gene has CDR1 MDHEN and CDR2 SYDVKM. CDR3 bases: TGTGCCAGCAGTCCTAAGCGGGGCATGTCTCAGCATTTT. It yields the protein CASSPKRGMSQHF.

The CDR3 reads CASSVATRQNYGYTF. DNA for the CDR3: TGTGCCAGCAGCGTAGCTACGCGACAGAACTATGGCTACACCTTC. The rearrangement joins TRBV9 to TRBJ1-2; a possible D gene is TRBD1 (5 bases). CDR1 SGDLS and CDR2 YYNGEE come from the germline V gene. V lost 0 bases, J lost 2 bases, and 11 bases lay in between. This CDR3 is 15 amino acids long.

This clone was recorded a few times. V gene TRBV21-1 combines with J gene TRBJ1-1; the table gives TRBD1 as D, unverified against the DNA. TRBV21-1 is marked as a pseudogene. There are 18 residues in the CDR3. The CDR3 protein is CASSKGPDRGPRNTEAFF. The CDR3 region has the DNA TGTGCCAGCAGCAAAGGACCGGACAGGGGGCCTAGGAACACTGAAGCTTTCTTT.

This chain uses TRBV6-5 with TRBJ1-2; 7 bases agree with TRBD1. Germline CDR1 and CDR2: MNHEY and SVGAGI. V shed 6 bases, J shed 4 bases, and the junction held 8 bases outside the gene matches. The CDR3 has 14 amino acids. CDR3 residues: CASSQGQRSYGYTF. The CDR3 nucleotides read TGTGCCAGCAGCCAGGGACAGCGAAGCTATGGCTACACCTTC.

The J gene is TRBJ1-2, the V gene TRBV6-5, with D tentatively TRBD1 (6 bases). The germline V gene encodes CDR1 MNHEY and CDR2 SVGAGI. Deletions cut 2 bases from V and 2 bases from J, with 9 bases between. The CDR3 spans 14 residues. CDR3 DNA sequence: TGTGCCAGCAGTTACCACAGGGCAAACTATGGCTACACCTTC. Residues: CASSYHRANYGYTF.

The chain combines TRBV7-9 with TRBJ1-1; TRBD1 aligns across 8 bases. This CDR3 region has 15 residues. Germline V CDR1 and CDR2: SEHNR, FQNEAQ (reference sequence). V shed 5 bases and J 1 base; nucleotides not matched to a gene: 6. In DNA, the CDR3 is TGTGCCAGCAGCCGCACCGGACAGGGGAACACTGAAGCTTTCTTT. Protein sequence: CASSRTGQGNTEAFF.

This clone occurred a few times. The gene calls are TRBV5-1 and TRBJ2-5; possible D gene TRBD2, 5 bases. V was trimmed by 0 bases and J by 5 bases, leaving 8 bases between them. CDR1 is SGHRS and CDR2 is YFSETQ in the germline V gene. The CDR3 runs 13 residues. This CDR3 is CASSLAGGETQYF. CDR3 nucleotides: TGCGCCAGCAGCTTGGCCGGCGGGGAGACCCAGTACTTC.

J is TRBJ2-6 and V is TRBV7-9, with 10 bases matching TRBD2. The junction had 3 bases not matched to a gene; V was cut back by 1 base and J by 3 bases. CDR1 and CDR2 from the germline V gene are SEHNR and FQNEAQ (reference sequence). The length of the CDR3 is 17 residues. CDR3 coding DNA: TGTGCCAGCAGCTTAGGAGCGGGAGGGATTGGGGCCAACGTCCTGACTTTC. This codes for CASSLGAGGIGANVLTF.

The chain couples TRBV19 to TRBJ1-4; D unclear. Trimming took off 3 bases at V and 10 bases at J, with 6 bases between the two ends. The CDR3 runs 11 residues. Per the germline V gene, CDR1 is LNHDA and CDR2 is SQIVND (reference sequence). CDR3 sequence reads: CASSIRGKLFF. The CDR3 coding sequence is TGTGCCAGTAGTATTCGCGGAAAACTGTTTTTT.

This chain connects TRBV9 to TRBJ1-1, with TRBD1 identical over 10 bases. Germline loops: CDR1 SGDLS, CDR2 YYNGEE. V lost 0 bases, J lost 1 base, and 3 bases stayed unmatched. CDR3 length: 16 amino acids. The chain's CDR3 is CASSVGGQGGNTEAFF. In DNA, the CDR3 is TGTGCCAGCAGCGTAGGTGGACAGGGGGGGAACACTGAAGCTTTCTTT.

The table lists this clone with a count of one. This rearrangement joins TRBV9 to TRBJ1-2, with D possibly being TRBD1 (6 bases). The CDR3 contains 13 residues. V lost 2 bases and J 5 bases, leaving 10 bases between the germline ends. Germline values: CDR1 SGDLS, CDR2 YYNGEE. CDR3 DNA: TGTGCCAGCAGCGTGGACAGATGGTATGGCTACACCTTC. As protein: CASSVDRWYGYTF. Full variable domain (outside the CDR3, taken from reference TRBV9 and TRBJ1-2): DSGVTQTPKHLITATGQRVTLRCSPRSGDLSVYWYQQSLDQGLQFLIQYYNGEERAKGNILERFSAQQFPDLHSELNLSSLELGDSALYFCASSVDRWYGYTFGSGTRLTVV.